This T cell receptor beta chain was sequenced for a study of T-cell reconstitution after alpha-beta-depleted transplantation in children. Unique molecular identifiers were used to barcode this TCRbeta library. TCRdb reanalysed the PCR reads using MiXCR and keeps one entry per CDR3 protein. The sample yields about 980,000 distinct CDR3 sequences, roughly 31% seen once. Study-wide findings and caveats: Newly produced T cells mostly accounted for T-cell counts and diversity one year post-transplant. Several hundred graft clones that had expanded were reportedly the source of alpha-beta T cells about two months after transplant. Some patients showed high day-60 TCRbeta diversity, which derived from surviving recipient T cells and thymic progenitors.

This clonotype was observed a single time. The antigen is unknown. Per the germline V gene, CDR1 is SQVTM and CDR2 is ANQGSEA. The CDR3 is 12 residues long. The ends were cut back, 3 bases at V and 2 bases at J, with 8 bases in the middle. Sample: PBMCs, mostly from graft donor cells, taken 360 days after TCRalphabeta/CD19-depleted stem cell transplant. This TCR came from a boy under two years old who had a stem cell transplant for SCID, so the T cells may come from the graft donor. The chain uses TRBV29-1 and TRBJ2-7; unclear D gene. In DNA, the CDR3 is TGCAGCGTTGAGGCCACAGCCTACGAGCAGTACTTC. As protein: CSVEATAYEQYF.